This T cell receptor (beta chain) stems from a study of blood T cell repertoires in COVID-19. TCRdb's copy holds only in-frame clones and misses some; the assay was immunoSEQ multiplex PCR. In the table there are 250,000 to 350,000 clones, roughly nine tenths of which are singletons. Germline CDR1 is LNHNV and CDR2 is YYDKDF (reference sequence). V gave up 8 bases and J gave up 0 bases, with 10 bases separating them. The CDR3 has 13 amino acids. The chain employs TRBV15 and TRBJ1-1; D gene uncertain. The sequence was obtained from a woman between 45 and 60 years old who had recovered from COVID-19. The specimen was peripheral blood. CDR3 sequence reads: CATEDIMNTEAFF. Here the CDR3 DNA reads TGTGCCACCGAAGACATCATGAACACTGAAGCTTTCTTT.